Listed here is a single T cell receptor beta chain. Its cognate antigen is unknown. The sample belongs to a study of T cell responses to AZD1222 COVID-19 vaccine. On the study more broadly: Second doses at about 4 or about 12 weeks were pooled.

General observations from the study: Without day 14 samples, only post-peak T cell repertoires were studied.

J gave up 5 bases and V 5 bases, and 7 bases lay outside the gene matches. This CDR3 region has 15 residues. Germline CDR1 SGHKS, CDR2 YYEKEE (reference sequence). Libraries were prepared by immunoSEQ multiplex PCR; TCRdb keeps only in-frame clonotypes and omits some of them. In the table there are roughly 150,000 clones, roughly 89% of which are singletons. Source: peripheral blood, taken on day 0 of AZD1222 vaccination. This receptor was taken from an adult in good health. This sequence joins TRBV5-5 and TRBJ2-2; 9 positions match TRBD2. CDR3 nucleotide sequence: TGTGCCAGCAGGGCCGGCGGGAGGGCTACCGGGGAGCTGTTTTTT. It codes for CASRAGGRATGELFF.